This TCR beta chain comes out of a study of blood T cell repertoires in COVID-19 (TCRdb year 2020). Describing the broader study: The collaborator samples originated in the United States, Italy and Spain and spanned the acute and convalescent phases of COVID-19. The prospective study material was composed of cDNA or gDNA derived from T cells, B-cell-depleted T cells, or PBMCs. Deeply sampled blood TCRbeta repertoires from subjects exposed to, actively infected with, or recovered from COVID-19 were included in the dataset. The repertoires were released in a freely available public database meant as a resource for research on the immune response to SARS-CoV-2. The samples were drawn from two sources: the first 160 participants of the ongoing ImmuneRACE study, and 1,200 or so subjects contributed by 6 global collaborators. A de-identified subject ID, COVID-19 status, age in years and sex were almost always included in the sample metadata. Where available, HLA class I and class II types were taken from metadata supplied by the sample provider and were not determined by assay-based typing.

Whole blood was collected in K2EDTA tubes by collaborating institutions according to the institutions' own protocols. For TCRbeta analysis, collaborators shipped samples as frozen whole blood, isolated PBMCs, or DNA extracted from either of those sample types. V lost 0 bases and J lost 0 bases, and the count of bases not matched to a germline gene is 8. The CDR3 numbers 18 residues from cysteine through phenylalanine. Kept here is only the CDR3 DNA, which spans 54 bases and is read in frame from base 1. CDR1 and CDR2, looked up from the germline V gene, are SGHDN and FVKESK. The paper as a whole reports these results and caveats: The amount of clinical and demographic metadata varied by source and participant and was provided uncurated.

The immunoSEQ Assay, a bias-controlled multiplex PCR, was used to amplify TCRbeta CDR3 regions from genomic DNA. On the study's bioinformatics: The number of nucleated cells in each sample was estimated from the amplification of reference gene primers within the assay. To quantify the absolute abundance of each unique TCRbeta CDR3 rearrangement, sequence reads were collapsed and filtered. For each sample, productive Simpson clonality was calculated as the square root of Simpson's diversity index across productive rearrangements. TCRdb holds this immuneACCESS table with in-frame rearrangements only. Some clones are missing; in checked studies, unresolved V genes explain under half, and the rest has no known cause. D and trimming were read from the DNA, whereas the V and J calls and clone size are those reported in that table. This sample has around 150,000 clones in its table, and roughly 73% of those were observed once. The ten largest clones add up to around 9.5% of the sample.

Details on this clone: Its binding antigen is unknown. Base qualities were left out, and no much larger clone turns up one base away.

The V and J genes are TRBV14 and TRBJ2-3, with TRBD2 identical over 8 junction bases. This receptor was taken from a woman aged 45-65 years with active or convalescent COVID-19. The sample consisted of peripheral blood. The CDR3 region reads CASSQDRGSGISTDTQYF. In nucleotide form, the sequence is TGTGCCAGCAGCCAAGATCGGGGTAGCGGGATTAGCACAGATACGCAGTATTTT.